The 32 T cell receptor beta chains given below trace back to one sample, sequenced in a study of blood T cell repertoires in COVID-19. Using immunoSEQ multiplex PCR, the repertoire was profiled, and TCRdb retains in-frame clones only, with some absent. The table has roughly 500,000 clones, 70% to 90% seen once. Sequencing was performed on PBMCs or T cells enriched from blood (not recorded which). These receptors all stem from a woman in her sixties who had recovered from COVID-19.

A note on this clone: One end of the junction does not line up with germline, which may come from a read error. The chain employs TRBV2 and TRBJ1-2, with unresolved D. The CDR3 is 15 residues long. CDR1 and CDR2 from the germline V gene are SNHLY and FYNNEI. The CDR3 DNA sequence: TGTGCCAGCACTGAAGAGCGACCTGAATTCTATGGCTACACCTTC. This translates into CASTEERPEFYGYTF.

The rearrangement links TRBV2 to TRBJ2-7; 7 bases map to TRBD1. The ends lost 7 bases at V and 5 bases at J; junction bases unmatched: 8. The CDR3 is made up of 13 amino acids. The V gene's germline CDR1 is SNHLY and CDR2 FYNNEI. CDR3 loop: CASIEQGTNEQYF. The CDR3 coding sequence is TGTGCCAGCATCGAACAGGGGACGAACGAGCAGTACTTC.

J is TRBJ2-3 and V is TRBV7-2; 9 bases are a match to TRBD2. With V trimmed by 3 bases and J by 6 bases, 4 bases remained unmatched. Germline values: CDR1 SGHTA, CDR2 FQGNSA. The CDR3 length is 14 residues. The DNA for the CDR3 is TGTGCCAGCAGCTTGAGCGGGGGGTTGGATACGCAGTATTTT. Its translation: CASSLSGGLDTQYF.

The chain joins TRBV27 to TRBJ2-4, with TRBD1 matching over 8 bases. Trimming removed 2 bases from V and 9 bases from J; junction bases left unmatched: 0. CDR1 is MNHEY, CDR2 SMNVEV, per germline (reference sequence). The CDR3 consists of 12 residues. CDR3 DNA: TGTGCCAGCAGTTTAACAGGGGGCATTCAGTACTTC. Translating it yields CASSLTGGIQYF.

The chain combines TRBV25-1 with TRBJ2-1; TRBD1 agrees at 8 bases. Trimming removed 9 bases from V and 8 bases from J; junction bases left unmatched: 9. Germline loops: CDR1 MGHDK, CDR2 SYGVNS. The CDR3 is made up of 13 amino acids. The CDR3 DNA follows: TGTGCCAGTGCAGGGGGCGCGAAGTATGAGCAGTTCTTC. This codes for CASAGGAKYEQFF.

CDR3 DNA: TGTGCCAGCAGCCAAGATGTGACTAGCGGATCCTACGAGCAGTACTTC. This gives the protein CASSQDVTSGSYEQYF. The V call is TRBV4-2, the J call TRBJ2-7; 9 bases match TRBD2. The germline V gene encodes CDR1 LGHNA and CDR2 YNFKEQ. Trimming removed 0 bases from V and 1 base from J; junction bases left unmatched: 4. This CDR3 has 16 amino acids.

CDR3 loop: CASSPPEPTQYF. In DNA, the CDR3 is TGTGCCAGCTCACCACCAGAGCCCACGCAGTATTTT. The chain has TRBV18 and TRBJ2-3; D call uncertain. The CDR3 contains 12 residues. The germline gives CDR1 KGHSH, CDR2 LQKENI. V lost 0 bases, J lost 9 bases, and 7 bases lay in between.

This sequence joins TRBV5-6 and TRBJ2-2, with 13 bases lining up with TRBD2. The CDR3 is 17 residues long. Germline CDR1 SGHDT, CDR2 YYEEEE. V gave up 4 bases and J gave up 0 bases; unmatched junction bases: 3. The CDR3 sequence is CASSRGLAGANTGELFF. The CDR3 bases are TGTGCCAGCAGCCGAGGACTAGCGGGGGCGAACACCGGGGAGCTGTTTTTT.

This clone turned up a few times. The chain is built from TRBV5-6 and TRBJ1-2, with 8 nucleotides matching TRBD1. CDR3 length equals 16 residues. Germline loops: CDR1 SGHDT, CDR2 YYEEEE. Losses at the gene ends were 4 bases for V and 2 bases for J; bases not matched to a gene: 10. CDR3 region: CASSAGTGYGNYGYTF. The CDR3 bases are TGTGCCAGCAGCGCGGGGACAGGCTACGGAAACTATGGCTACACCTTC.

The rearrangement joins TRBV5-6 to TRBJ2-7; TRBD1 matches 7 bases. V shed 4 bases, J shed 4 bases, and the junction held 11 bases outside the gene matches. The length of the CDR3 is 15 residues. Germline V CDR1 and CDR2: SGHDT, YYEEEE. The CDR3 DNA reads TGTGCCAGCAGCGCAGGGGGACCTTTTGGGTACGAGCAGTACTTC. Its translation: CASSAGGPFGYEQYF.

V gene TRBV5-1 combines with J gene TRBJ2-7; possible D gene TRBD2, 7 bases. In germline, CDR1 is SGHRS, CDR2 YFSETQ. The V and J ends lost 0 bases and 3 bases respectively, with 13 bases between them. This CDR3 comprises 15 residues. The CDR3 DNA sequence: TGCGCCAGCAGCTTGGTCGGCGGGGGCAACTACGAGCAGTACTTC. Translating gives CASSLVGGGNYEQYF. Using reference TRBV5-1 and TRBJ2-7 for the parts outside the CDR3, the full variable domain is KAGVTQTPRYLIKTRGQQVTLSCSPISGHRSVSWYQQTPGQGLQFLFEYFSETQRNKGNFPGRFSGRQFSNSRSEMNVSTLELGDSALYLCASSLVGGGNYEQYFGPGTRLTVT.

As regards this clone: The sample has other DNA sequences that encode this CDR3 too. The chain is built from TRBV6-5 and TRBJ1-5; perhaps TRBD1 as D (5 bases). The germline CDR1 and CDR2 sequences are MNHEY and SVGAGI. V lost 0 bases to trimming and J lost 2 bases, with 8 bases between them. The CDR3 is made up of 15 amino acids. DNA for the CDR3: TGTGCCAGCAGTTACTCGGGAGGGGGCAATCAGCCCCAGCATTTT. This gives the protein CASSYSGGGNQPQHF.

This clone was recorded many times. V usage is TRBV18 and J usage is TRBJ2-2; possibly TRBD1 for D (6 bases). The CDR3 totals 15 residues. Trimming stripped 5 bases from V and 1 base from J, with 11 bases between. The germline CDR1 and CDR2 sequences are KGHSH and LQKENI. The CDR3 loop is CASSLQGQNTGELFF. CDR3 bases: TGTGCCAGCTCATTACAGGGACAGAACACCGGGGAGCTGTTTTTT.

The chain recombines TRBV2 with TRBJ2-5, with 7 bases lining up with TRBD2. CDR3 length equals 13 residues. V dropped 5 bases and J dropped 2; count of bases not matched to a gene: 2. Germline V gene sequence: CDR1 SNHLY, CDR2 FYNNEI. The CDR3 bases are TGTGCCAGCAGTAGGGGACTACAAGAGACCCAGTACTTC. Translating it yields CASSRGLQETQYF. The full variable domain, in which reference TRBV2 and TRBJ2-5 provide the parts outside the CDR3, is EPEVTQTPSHQVTQMGQEVILRCVPISNHLYFYWYRQILGQKVEFLVSFYNNEISEKSEIFDDQFSVERPDGSNFTLKIRSTKLEDSAMYFCASSRGLQETQYFGPGTRLLVL.

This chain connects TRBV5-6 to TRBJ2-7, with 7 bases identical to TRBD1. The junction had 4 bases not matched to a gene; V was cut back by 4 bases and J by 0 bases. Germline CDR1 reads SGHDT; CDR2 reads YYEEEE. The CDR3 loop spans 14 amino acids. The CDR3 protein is CASSGDRSSYEQYF. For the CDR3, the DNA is TGTGCCAGCAGCGGGGACAGAAGCTCCTACGAGCAGTACTTC.

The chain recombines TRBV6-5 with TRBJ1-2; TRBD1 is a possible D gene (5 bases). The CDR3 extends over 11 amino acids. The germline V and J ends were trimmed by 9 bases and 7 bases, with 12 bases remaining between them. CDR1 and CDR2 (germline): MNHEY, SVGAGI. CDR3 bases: TGTGCCAGTGGGGCGGCGTTTGGCTACACCTTC. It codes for CASGAAFGYTF.

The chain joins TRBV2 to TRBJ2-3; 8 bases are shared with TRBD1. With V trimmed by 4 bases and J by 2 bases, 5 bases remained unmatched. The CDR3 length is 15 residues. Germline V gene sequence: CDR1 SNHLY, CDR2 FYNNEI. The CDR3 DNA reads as TGTGCCAGCAGTGTTGACAGGGGTAACACAGATACGCAGTATTTT. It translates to CASSVDRGNTDTQYF.

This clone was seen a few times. The CDR3 sequence is CASSQAGNTEAFF. The CDR3 region has the DNA TGTGCCAGCTCACAGGCGGGGAACACTGAAGCTTTCTTT. The rearrangement uses TRBV18 and TRBJ1-1; D uncertain. Germline V lookup: CDR1 KGHSH, CDR2 LQKENI. Trimming took 4 bases from V and 1 from J, leaving 7 bases between them. CDR3 length: 13 residues. Variable domain in full (rest from reference TRBV18 and TRBJ1-1): NAGVMQNPRHLVRRRGQEARLRCSPMKGHSHVYWYRQLPEEGLKFMVYLQKENIIDESGMPKERFSAEFPKEGPSILRIQQVVRGDSAAYFCASSQAGNTEAFFGQGTRLTVV.

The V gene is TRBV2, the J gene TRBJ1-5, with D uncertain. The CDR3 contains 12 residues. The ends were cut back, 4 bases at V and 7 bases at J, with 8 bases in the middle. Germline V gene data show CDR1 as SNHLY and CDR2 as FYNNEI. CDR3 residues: CASSGTRQPQHF. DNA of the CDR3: TGTGCCAGCAGTGGCACACGCCAGCCCCAGCATTTT.

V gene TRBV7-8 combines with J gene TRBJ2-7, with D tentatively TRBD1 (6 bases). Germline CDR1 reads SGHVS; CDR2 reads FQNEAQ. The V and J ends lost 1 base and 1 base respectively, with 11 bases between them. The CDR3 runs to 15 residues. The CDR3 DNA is TGTGCCAGCAGCTTAGTCCCGACAGGTTCCTACGAGCAGTACTTC. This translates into CASSLVPTGSYEQYF.

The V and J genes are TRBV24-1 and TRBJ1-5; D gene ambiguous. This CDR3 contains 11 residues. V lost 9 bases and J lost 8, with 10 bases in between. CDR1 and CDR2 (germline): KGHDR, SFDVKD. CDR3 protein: CATGEYEPQHF. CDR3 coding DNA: TGTGCCACCGGGGAGTACGAGCCCCAGCATTTT.

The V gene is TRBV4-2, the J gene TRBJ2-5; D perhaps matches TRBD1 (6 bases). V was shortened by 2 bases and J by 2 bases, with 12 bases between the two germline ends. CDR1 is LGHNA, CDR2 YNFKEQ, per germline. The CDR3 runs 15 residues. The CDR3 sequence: CASSQHRDNQETQYF. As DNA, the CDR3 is TGTGCCAGCAGCCAACACCGGGACAATCAAGAGACCCAGTACTTC.

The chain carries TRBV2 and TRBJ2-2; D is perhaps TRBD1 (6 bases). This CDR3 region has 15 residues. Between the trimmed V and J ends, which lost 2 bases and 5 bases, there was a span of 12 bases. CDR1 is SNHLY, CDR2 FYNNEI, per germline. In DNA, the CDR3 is TGTGCCAGCAGTGAACAGGGGCCGGGAACCGGGGAGCTGTTTTTT. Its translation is CASSEQGPGTGELFF.

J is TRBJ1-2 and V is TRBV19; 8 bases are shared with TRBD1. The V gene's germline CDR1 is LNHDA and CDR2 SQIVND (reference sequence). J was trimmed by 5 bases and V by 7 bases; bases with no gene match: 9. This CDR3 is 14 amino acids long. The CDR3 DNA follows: TGTGCCAGTAATCCCGGACAGGGAGGGTATGGCTACACCTTC. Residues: CASNPGQGGYGYTF.

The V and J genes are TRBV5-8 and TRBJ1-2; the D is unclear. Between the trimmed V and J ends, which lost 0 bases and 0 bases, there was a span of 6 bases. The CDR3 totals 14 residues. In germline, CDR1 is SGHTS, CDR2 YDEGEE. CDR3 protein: CASSLGATNYGYTF. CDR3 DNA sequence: TGTGCCAGCAGCTTGGGGGCAACTAACTATGGCTACACCTTC.

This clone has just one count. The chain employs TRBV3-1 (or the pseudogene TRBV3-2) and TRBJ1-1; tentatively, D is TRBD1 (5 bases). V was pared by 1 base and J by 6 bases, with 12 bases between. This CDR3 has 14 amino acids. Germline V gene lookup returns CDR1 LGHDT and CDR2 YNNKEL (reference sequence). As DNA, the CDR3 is TGTGCCAGCAGCCAAGGGGGGGGGATTCCTGAAGCTTTCTTT. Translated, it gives CASSQGGGIPEAFF.

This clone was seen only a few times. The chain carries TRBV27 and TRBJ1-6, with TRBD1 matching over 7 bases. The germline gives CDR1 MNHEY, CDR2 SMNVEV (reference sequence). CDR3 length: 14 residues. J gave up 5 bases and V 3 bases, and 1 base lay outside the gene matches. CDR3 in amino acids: CASSLGQHNSPLHF. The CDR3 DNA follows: TGTGCCAGCAGTTTGGGACAGCATAATTCACCCCTCCACTTT.

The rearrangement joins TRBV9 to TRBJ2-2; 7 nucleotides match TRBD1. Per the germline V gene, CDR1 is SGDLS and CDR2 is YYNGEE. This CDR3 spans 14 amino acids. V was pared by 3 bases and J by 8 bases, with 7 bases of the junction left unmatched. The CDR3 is CASSARTGTGELFF. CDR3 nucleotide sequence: TGTGCCAGCAGCGCCCGGACAGGTACTGGGGAGCTGTTTTTT. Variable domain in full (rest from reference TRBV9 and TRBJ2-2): DSGVTQTPKHLITATGQRVTLRCSPRSGDLSVYWYQQSLDQGLQFLIQYYNGEERAKGNILERFSAQQFPDLHSELNLSSLELGDSALYFCASSARTGTGELFFGEGSRLTVL.

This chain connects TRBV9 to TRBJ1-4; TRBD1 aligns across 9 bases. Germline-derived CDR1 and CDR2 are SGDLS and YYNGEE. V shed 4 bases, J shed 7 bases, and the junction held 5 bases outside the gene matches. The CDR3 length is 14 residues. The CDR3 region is CASSLGTGSEKLFF. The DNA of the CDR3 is TGTGCCAGCAGCCTCGGGACAGGGAGTGAAAAACTGTTTTTT.

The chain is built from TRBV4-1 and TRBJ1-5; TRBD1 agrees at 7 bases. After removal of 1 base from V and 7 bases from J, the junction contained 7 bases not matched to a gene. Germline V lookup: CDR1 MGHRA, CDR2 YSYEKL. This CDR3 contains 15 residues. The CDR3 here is CASSQVLGGGQPQHF. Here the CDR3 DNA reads TGCGCCAGCAGCCAAGTACTAGGGGGCGGGCAGCCCCAGCATTTT.

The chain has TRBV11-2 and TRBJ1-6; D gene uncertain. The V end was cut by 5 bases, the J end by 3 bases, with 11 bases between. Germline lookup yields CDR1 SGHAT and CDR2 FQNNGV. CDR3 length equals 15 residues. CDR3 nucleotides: TGTGCCAGCAGCCAAGCGGGTTTCTATAATTCACCCCTCCACTTT. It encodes CASSQAGFYNSPLHF.

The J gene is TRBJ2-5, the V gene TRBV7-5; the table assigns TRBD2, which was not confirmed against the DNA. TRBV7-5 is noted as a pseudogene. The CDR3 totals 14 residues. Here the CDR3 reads CARRRLAASETQYF. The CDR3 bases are TGTGCCAGAAGGAGACTAGCGGCCTCCGAGACCCAGTACTTC.